This TCR beta chain was sequenced for a study of early T cells in non-severe SARS-CoV-2 infection. At the level of the study: Sequencing of bulk RNA from unsorted whole blood was done, without chain pairing. The study's findings and limits: Using VDJdb, the matching emphasized anti-spike CD8 responses while missing private and CD4 specificities.

Unique molecular identifiers were added to individual cDNA molecules. TCRdb re-called the 5' RACE reads with MiXCR, one entry per CDR3 protein. This table holds tens of thousands of distinct CDR3 sequences, around 6.3% found once. Trimming left V 0 bases short and J 3 bases short, with 6 bases between. The CDR3 is 13 residues long. CDR1 is SGHNT and CDR2 is YENEEA in the germline V gene. A remark on this clonotype: Its antigen is not identified.

The chain carries TRBV11-3 and TRBJ2-7; no clear D gene. This clonotype was obtained from an adult who was a healthcare worker with PCR-confirmed SARS-CoV-2 infection or an uninfected control (not recorded which). The material was whole blood, obtained at baseline. The CDR3 is CASSLDRSYEQYF. DNA for the CDR3: TGTGCCAGCAGCTTAGATAGGAGCTACGAGCAGTACTTC. The variable domain in full, with the rest retrieved from reference TRBV11-3 and TRBJ2-7, is EAGVVQSPRYKIIEKKQPVAFWCNPISGHNTLYWYLQNLGQGPELLIRYENEEAVDDSQLPKDRFSAERLKGVDSTLKIQPAELGDSAVYLCASSLDRSYEQYFGPGTRLTVT.